The rows below give T cell receptor beta chains drawn from one sample of a study of CD8 T cells in Susac syndrome. In TCRdb, the immunoSEQ multiplex PCR reads were re-called with MiXCR into one record per CDR3 protein. Of about 190,000 distinct CDR3 sequences listed, approximately 94% are singletons. The sample was CD4+ T cells from PBMCs. These receptors all stem from a human donor with Susac syndrome. Both conserved end residues are part of each CDR3. D genes are given only for firm matches. Some rows have no size entry. The others give once, few or many, or a class for an expanded clone.

J gene | D gene | V gene | clone size | CDR3 DNA | CDR3 protein
TRBJ2-7 | - | TRBV10-3 | - | TGTGCCATCAGTCGGACAGAAAGCTACGAGCAGTACTTC | CAISRTESYEQYF
TRBJ2-3 | - | TRBV5-1 | once | TGCGCCAGCAGCTTGGAGCTTACCTCAGATACGCAGTATTTT | CASSLELTSDTQYF
TRBJ1-1 | TRBD1 | TRBV6-5 | - | TGTGCCAGCAACAGGGGAAGGAGCACTGAAGCTTTCTTT | CASNRGRSTEAFF
TRBJ2-1 | - | TRBV5-4 | - | TGTGCCAGCAGCTTAGCGAGCGGCGCTTTAGGTGAGCAGTTCTTC | CASSLASGALGEQFF
TRBJ2-2 | - | TRBV6-6 | - | TGTGCCAGCAGTTACAGGACACCAGCCGGGGAGCTGTTTTTT | CASSYRTPAGELFF
TRBJ1-1 | TRBD1 | TRBV2 | - | TGTGCCAGCAGTGAATTAGCAGGGGGCGAGAACACTGAAGCTTTCTTT | CASSELAGGENTEAFF
TRBJ2-4 | - | TRBV12-3/TRBV12-4 | once | TGTGCCAGCAGTTTTTCCAAAAACATTCAGTACTTC | CASSFSKNIQYF
TRBJ1-3 | - | TRBV7-9 | - | TGTGCCAGCAGTCCCGGCAGGGCTGGAAACACCATATATTTT | CASSPGRAGNTIYF
TRBJ2-2 | - | TRBV11-3 | once | TGTGCCAGCAGCTTAACGCCGGGGGGCCTTAACACCGGGGAGCTGTTTTTT | CASSLTPGGLNTGELFF
TRBJ2-3 | - | TRBV12-3/TRBV12-4 | - | TGTGCCAGCAGTTTAATGGGGTGGCAGTATTTT | CASSLMGWQYF
TRBJ1-1 | - | TRBV5-1 | - | TGCGCCAGCAGCCCCTCACAGATTGACAGACAAGCTTTCTTT | CASSPSQIDRQAFF
TRBJ1-4 | - | TRBV25-1 | - | TGTGCCAGCGAACGGGGTGAAAAACTGTTTTTT | CASERGEKLFF
TRBJ2-3 | - | TRBV3-1 | - | TGTGCCAGCAGCAGGGACTTTCAGACTAGCACAGATACGCAGTATTTT | CASSRDFQTSTDTQYF
TRBJ2-1 | TRBD1 | TRBV5-5 | - | TGTGCCAGCAGCTCCCATGGGACAGATTACAATGAGCAGTTCTTC | CASSSHGTDYNEQFF
TRBJ2-7 | - | TRBV2 | - | TGTGCCAGCAACGGTCATGTGCAGTACTTC | CASNGHVQYF
TRBJ2-1 | TRBD2 | TRBV14 | - | TGTGCCAGCAGCCAAGTTGTGGGACTAGATTACAATGAGCAGTTCTTC | CASSQVVGLDYNEQFF
TRBJ2-2 | - | TRBV12-3/TRBV12-4 | - | TGTGCCAGCAGTTTTGACAGCTCCACCGGGGAGCTGTTTTTT | CASSFDSSTGELFF
TRBJ2-3 | TRBD2 | TRBV5-1 | once | TGCGCCAGCAGCCCGCCACTAGCGGGGGGCCAGGGAGATACGCAGTATTTT | CASSPPLAGGQGDTQYF
TRBJ1-1 | - | TRBV3-1 | - | TGTGCCAGCAGCTTTCAGGGTTTCACTGAAGCTTTCTTT | CASSFQGFTEAFF
TRBJ2-4 | - | TRBV20-1 | - | TGCAGTGCTGCAGACAGGACGCTACGAGGAAACATTCAGTACTTC | CSAADRTLRGNIQYF
TRBJ2-5 | - | TRBV9 | - | TGTGCCAGCAGCGTATCCCTAGGAGGGAACCAAGAGACCCAGTACTTC | CASSVSLGGNQETQYF
TRBJ2-3 | TRBD1 | TRBV3-1 | - | TGTGCCAGCAGCCGACAGGGGGCAGATACGCAGTATTTT | CASSRQGADTQYF
TRBJ1-1 | TRBD1 | TRBV3-1 | - | TGTGCCAGCAGAGACAGGGGGCGAACTGAAGCTTTCTTT | CASRDRGRTEAFF
TRBJ2-1 | TRBD1 | TRBV11-2 | - | TGTGCCAGCAGTCCAGACAGGGACGATGAGCAGTTCTTC | CASSPDRDDEQFF
TRBJ2-7 | TRBD1 | TRBV18 | once | TGTGCCAGCTCACCGAAGGGACAGGGGACGGCCGAGCAGTACTTC | CASSPKGQGTAEQYF
TRBJ1-2 | - | TRBV27 | once | TGTGCCAGCAGTATGCCCGGCTATGGCTACACCTTC | CASSMPGYGYTF
TRBJ1-2 | - | TRBV18 | - | TGTGCCAGCTCACCTAGCGGGGGAGCTAACTATGGCTACACCTTC | CASSPSGGANYGYTF
TRBJ1-6 | TRBD1 | TRBV6-5 | - | TGTGCCAGCAGTTACATAGGGGGACAGGGGAATTCACCCCTCCACTTT | CASSYIGGQGNSPLHF
TRBJ1-1 | - | TRBV9 | once | TGTGCCAGCAGCGTATCGGCGAACACTGAAGCTTTCTTT | CASSVSANTEAFF
TRBJ1-2 | - | TRBV20-1 | - | TGCAGTGCTAGAGGGGAGGGGGGCTATGGCTACACCTTC | CSARGEGGYGYTF
TRBJ2-3 | - | TRBV18 | few | TGTGCCAGCTCACCGCGTGCAGATACGCAGTATTTT | CASSPRADTQYF
TRBJ2-2 | - | TRBV10-3 | - | TGTGCCATCAGGAAAGAAGGTGGGGAGCTGTTTTTT | CAIRKEGGELFF
TRBJ1-2 | - | TRBV3-1 | - | TGTGCCAGCAGCCTCCAGACAGGTCGCGTTGGCTACACCTTC | CASSLQTGRVGYTF
TRBJ1-2 | TRBD1 | TRBV20-1 | - | TGCAGTGCTACATCCGGGACAGCATTCTACACCTTC | CSATSGTAFYTF
TRBJ1-1 | - | TRBV5-4 | - | TGTGCCAGCAGCTGGGGAGGGCGCGGGGGCACTGAAGCTTTCTTT | CASSWGGRGGTEAFF
TRBJ2-6 | - | TRBV10-3 | once | TGTGCCATCAGCCCAAGGGGGGGGGAGGCTGGGGCCAACGTCCTGACTTTC | CAISPRGGEAGANVLTF
TRBJ2-1 | - | TRBV30 | - | TGTGCCTGGAGGAGCTTGCCGAGAAGCTGGAATGGAATCGGTAATGAGCAGTTCTTC | CAWRSLPRSWNGIGNEQFF
TRBJ1-1 | - | TRBV25-1 | - | TGTGCCAGCAGTGACCCACGGGGGGGGGACACTGAAGCTTTCTTT | CASSDPRGGDTEAFF
TRBJ1-4 | - | TRBV4-3 | - | TGCGCCAGCAGCCAAGTCAGGTTATCGGAGAAACTGTTTTTT | CASSQVRLSEKLFF
TRBJ1-2 | - | TRBV10-3 | - | TGTGCCATCAGTGATAATGGCTACACCTTC | CAISDNGYTF
TRBJ1-1 | - | TRBV15 | - | TGTGCCACCAGCCCACTAGGGCAAAACACTGAAGCTTTCTTT | CATSPLGQNTEAFF
TRBJ1-2 | - | TRBV4-2 | - | TGTGCCAGCAGCCAAGGTAGGGCCGGGTCCGCCTATGGCTACACCTTC | CASSQGRAGSAYGYTF
TRBJ2-7 | TRBD1 | TRBV7-2 | - | TGTGCCAGCAGCTTCCCGGGACAGACCTACGAGCAGTACTTC | CASSFPGQTYEQYF
TRBJ2-2 | - | TRBV11-2 | - | TGTGCCAGCAGCTTTTATGACGCGTGGGGGGGCCCTGTCTACACCGGGGAGCTGTTTTTT | CASSFYDAWGGPVYTGELFF
TRBJ2-3 | TRBD2 | TRBV27 | - | TGTGCCAGCAGTTCTAGCGGGGAGATCACAGATACGCAGTATTTT | CASSSSGEITDTQYF